This T cell receptor (beta chain) was identified during a study of cytomegalovirus exposure and HLA in healthy donors. This clone came up once. What it binds is unknown. Per the germline V gene, CDR1 is GTSNPN and CDR2 is SVGIG (reference sequence). V shed 1 base, J shed 0 bases, and the junction held 2 bases outside the gene matches. The CDR3 spans 14 residues. General observations from the study: Earlier analysis looked at TCR beta V segments, and most were productive about 90% or about 30% of the time. V segments that were indistinguishable, TRBV6-2 and TRBV6-3 among them, were omitted from analysis. A link between a missense DCLRE1C variant and TCR beta V- and J-gene trimming emerged from a later analysis.

Every donor was a healthy person donating bone marrow. In the PCR, 60 Vbeta and 13 Jbeta primers were used. Libraries were prepared by immunoSEQ multiplex PCR; TCRdb keeps only in-frame clonotypes and omits some of them. The table lists around 110,000 clones, less than 85% of them singletons, with approximately 14% in the top ten. The specimen sequenced was PBMCs. The V and J genes are TRBV30 and TRBJ2-7; 8 bases fit TRBD1. The origin of this receptor is a woman aged 35 to 49 in good health and CMV-seropositive. The CDR3 here is CAWSGGQGSYEQYF. The DNA for the CDR3 is TGTGCCTGGAGTGGAGGACAGGGCTCCTACGAGCAGTACTTC.